These 27 T cell receptor beta chains were sequenced from one sample in a study of patients and donors after allogeneic stem cell transplantation. TCRdb reanalysed the RT-PCR reads using MiXCR and keeps one entry per CDR3 protein. This table has 15,000 to 20,000 distinct CDR3 sequences, 27% appearing once. Specimen: blood, either unsorted or a sorted T cell fraction (not recorded which). The receptors here all came from a human donor who was either an allogeneic HSCT recipient or a stem cell or donor lymphocyte infusion donor (not recorded which). It is not recorded whose cells these are; they may come from a transplant donor.

This clonotype was recorded many times. The chain combines TRBV7-9 with TRBJ1-1, with no clear D. V was trimmed by 1 base and J by 5 bases, leaving 11 bases between them. Germline CDR1 and CDR2: SEHNR and FQNEAQ (reference sequence). This CDR3 has 14 residues. Here the CDR3 reads CASSLEGSVTEAFF. CDR3 DNA sequence: TGTGCCAGCAGCTTAGAGGGATCGGTTACTGAAGCTTTCTTT.

This rearrangement joins TRBV30 to TRBJ1-4; D uncertain. The CDR3 contains 12 residues. From germline, CDR1 is GTSNPN and CDR2 SVGIG (reference sequence). Trimming pared 3 bases from V and 6 bases from J, leaving 8 bases between. CDR3 sequence reads: CAWRGLHEKLFF. In DNA, the CDR3 is TGTGCCTGGAGGGGTTTGCATGAAAAACTGTTTTTT.

V gene TRBV6-2 or TRBV6-3 combines with J gene TRBJ2-7; D assignment may be TRBD1 or TRBD2 (5 bases each). CDR3 length equals 14 residues. The V gene's germline CDR1 is MNHEY and CDR2 SVGEGT. The V and J ends lost 1 base and 3 bases respectively, with 10 bases between them. The CDR3 coding sequence is TGTGCCAGCAGTTACTGGGCAGGGAGCTACGAGCAGTACTTC. This codes for CASSYWAGSYEQYF.

The rearrangement uses TRBV9 and TRBJ2-6, with D possibly being TRBD2 (5 bases). The ends were cut back, 1 base at V and 0 bases at J, with 8 bases in the middle. From germline, CDR1 is SGDLS and CDR2 YYNGEE. The CDR3 loop spans 16 amino acids. CDR3 coding DNA: TGTGCCAGCAGCGTAATGGGGAGCTCTGGGGCCAACGTCCTGACTTTC. Its translation: CASSVMGSSGANVLTF. Full variable domain (remainder filled in from reference TRBV9 and TRBJ2-6): DSGVTQTPKHLITATGQRVTLRCSPRSGDLSVYWYQQSLDQGLQFLIQYYNGEERAKGNILERFSAQQFPDLHSELNLSSLELGDSALYFCASSVMGSSGANVLTFGAGSRLTVL.

This clonotype has only a few counts. The V call is TRBV29-1, the J call TRBJ1-6, with D perhaps matching TRBD1 (6 bases). The CDR3 runs to 12 residues. Germline assignment: CDR1 SQVTM and CDR2 ANQGSEA. V lost 6 bases, J lost 6 bases, and 9 bases lay in between. CDR3 sequence: CSVRDTNSPLHF. In DNA form, the CDR3 reads TGCAGCGTACGGGACACTAATTCACCCCTCCACTTT.

The rearrangement links TRBV12-3 or TRBV12-4 to TRBJ2-3, with no clear D. The length of the CDR3 is 12 residues. V was clipped by 2 bases and J by 1 base, with 1 base between them. The CDR3 DNA is TGTGCCAGCAGTTTACGCACAGATACGCAGTATTTT. It translates to CASSLRTDTQYF.

The chain uses TRBV24-1 and TRBJ2-3; 10 positions agree with TRBD2. The germline CDR1 and CDR2 sequences are KGHDR and SFDVKD. The CDR3 totals 16 residues. The V and J ends lost 1 base and 5 bases, in that order; junction bases with no gene match: 5. The CDR3 bases are TGTGCCACCAGTGATTTTGCCCTAGCGGGGGTAGATACGCAGTATTTT. Translation gives CATSDFALAGVDTQYF.

This chain joins TRBV30 and TRBJ1-2, with D hard to call. Trimming shortened V by 1 base and J by 5 bases, and 8 bases separated the two germline ends. This CDR3 comprises 12 residues. Germline V lookup: CDR1 GTSNPN, CDR2 SVGIG (reference sequence). The CDR3 is CAWSDWGYGYTF. The DNA of the CDR3 is TGTGCCTGGAGTGACTGGGGATATGGCTACACCTTC.

In this sample, this clonotype turned up a few times. This sequence joins TRBV20-1 and TRBJ1-5; 7 bases are shared with TRBD1. CDR3 length equals 15 residues. Per the germline V gene, CDR1 is DFQATT and CDR2 is SNEGSKA (reference sequence). J was trimmed by 1 base and V by 4 bases; bases with no gene match: 7. CDR3 sequence reads: CSANRQGRSNQPQHF. CDR3 bases: TGCAGTGCTAATAGACAGGGACGGAGCAATCAGCCCCAGCATTTT.

This clonotype has only a few counts. The rearrangement uses TRBV4-3 and TRBJ1-1; possibly TRBD1 for D (5 bases). The germline V gene has CDR1 LGHNA and CDR2 YSLEER. Trimming took off 0 bases at V and 3 bases at J, with 11 bases between the two ends. The CDR3 has 15 residues. The CDR3 nucleotides are TGCGCCAGCAGCCAAGATATGGGGGAGGACACTGAAGCTTTCTTT. It specifies CASSQDMGEDTEAFF.

V and J are TRBV12-3 or TRBV12-4 and TRBJ1-6, with 10 bases aligning to TRBD1. This CDR3 has 14 residues. Trimming cost V 5 bases and J 10 bases; bases outside gene matches: 5. CDR3 residues: CASSDRGRRSPLHF. The CDR3 coding sequence is TGTGCCAGCAGTGACAGGGGGCGAAGATCACCCCTCCACTTT.

The chain recombines TRBV7-2 with TRBJ1-6, with D unresolved. Per germline, CDR1 SGHTA and CDR2 FQGNSA. The ends were cut back, 5 bases at V and 7 bases at J, with 9 bases in the middle. The length of the CDR3 is 13 residues. CDR3 loop: CASSEDRNSPLHF. The CDR3 DNA reads TGTGCCAGCAGCGAGGACCGAAATTCACCCCTCCACTTT.

The chain uses TRBV7-7 and TRBJ1-3; D perhaps matches TRBD1 (6 bases). This CDR3 spans 14 amino acids. Deletions cut 5 bases from V and 4 bases from J, with 12 bases between. Germline loops: CDR1 SSHAT, CDR2 FNYEAQ (reference sequence). The CDR3 sequence is CASSPFQGGNTIYF. The CDR3 DNA reads as TGTGCCAGCAGCCCCTTTCAGGGGGGAAACACCATATATTTT.

The gene calls are TRBV4-1 and TRBJ2-2, with a tentative D call TRBD2 (7 bases). The CDR3 sequence is 15 residues long. From germline, CDR1 is MGHRA and CDR2 YSYEKL. V lost 5 bases, J lost 6 bases, and 16 bases lay in between. DNA of the CDR3: TGCGCCAGCAGCGAAATGGGGGGGCGTCCCGGGGAGCTGTTTTTT. This encodes CASSEMGGRPGELFF.

V gene TRBV7-9 combines with J gene TRBJ1-1; no definite D call. CDR3 length: 12 amino acids. Per the germline V gene, CDR1 is SEHNR and CDR2 is FQNEAQ (reference sequence). Trimming took off 2 bases at V and 9 bases at J, with 10 bases between the two ends. CDR3 amino acids: CASSLRQLQAFF. CDR3 sequence (DNA): TGTGCCAGCAGCTTAAGACAACTACAAGCTTTCTTT.

V usage is TRBV3-1 and J usage is TRBJ1-6, with D perhaps matching TRBD1 (5 bases). The V and J ends lost 4 bases and 11 bases respectively, with 18 bases between them. Per the germline V gene, CDR1 is LGHDT and CDR2 is YNNKEL (reference sequence). The CDR3 totals 15 residues. The CDR3 nucleotides are TGTGCCAGCAGCCTCGGGACGCCGGGGGGGGCACCCCTCCACTTT. This codes for CASSLGTPGGAPLHF.

In its sample, this clonotype was seen a few times. The genes are TRBV11-1 and TRBJ2-5; unclear D gene. The CDR3 contains 13 residues. Trimming stripped 5 bases from V and 7 bases from J, with 14 bases between. Germline V lookup: CDR1 SGHAT, CDR2 FQDESV (reference sequence). The CDR3 nucleotides are TGTGCCAGCAGCCCAGGTCTTCTCGGGACCCAGTACTTC. It yields the protein CASSPGLLGTQYF.

J is TRBJ2-7 and V is TRBV20-1; either TRBD1 or TRBD2 may supply D (5 bases each). From germline, CDR1 is DFQATT and CDR2 SNEGSKA (reference sequence). CDR3 length equals 15 residues. Trimming cost V 0 bases and J 4 bases, with 16 bases left between them. The DNA of the CDR3 is TGCAGTGCTAGAGATCGATGGGGACGGTTTTACGAGCAGTACTTC. Protein product: CSARDRWGRFYEQYF.

This clonotype came up a few times. The CDR3 loop is CASGAHQPQHF. In DNA, the CDR3 is TGTGCGTCCGGGGCGCATCAGCCCCAGCATTTT. The V call is TRBV28, the J call TRBJ1-5; possible D gene TRBD1, 5 bases. The CDR3 runs to 11 residues. From germline, CDR1 is MDHEN and CDR2 SYDVKM.

In its sample, this clonotype was seen a few times. The chain has TRBV20-1 and TRBJ1-1; TRBD1 might be the D (5 bases). V shed 6 bases and J shed 8 bases, with 19 bases lying between them. Germline CDR1 DFQATT, CDR2 SNEGSKA (reference sequence). The CDR3 runs to 13 residues. The CDR3, as DNA: TGCAGTGCCCTACAAGGGGCACCACGAGAAGCTTTCTTT. This gives the protein CSALQGAPREAFF.

The chain links TRBV6-6 to TRBJ2-7; no clear D gene. In germline, CDR1 is MNHNY, CDR2 SVGAGI (reference sequence). V was trimmed by 2 bases and J by 7 bases, leaving 15 bases between them. This CDR3 contains 14 residues. The CDR3 protein is CASSYHPTQSEQYF. CDR3 DNA: TGTGCCAGCAGTTACCACCCCACACAGAGTGAGCAGTACTTC.

This clonotype was seen a few times. In DNA form, the CDR3 reads TGTGCCAGCAGGAGGGACAAAGCGCATGAAAAACTGTTTTTT. Its translation: CASRRDKAHEKLFF. The genes are TRBV7-9 and TRBJ1-4, with D tentatively TRBD1 (6 bases). Germline CDR1 is SEHNR and CDR2 is FQNEAQ (reference sequence). This CDR3 comprises 14 residues. The V gene lost 6 bases and the J gene lost 6 bases, with 14 bases spanning the gap.

The genes are TRBV6-5 and TRBJ1-2; 8 bases agree with TRBD1. Losses at the gene ends were 2 bases for V and 10 bases for J; bases not matched to a gene: 9. This CDR3 is built from 14 residues. Germline values: CDR1 MNHEY, CDR2 SVGAGI. CDR3 region: CASSYRGQGYDYTF. CDR3 in DNA: TGTGCCAGCAGTTACCGTGGACAGGGATACGACTACACCTTC.

The table lists this clonotype with many counts. V is TRBV12-3 or TRBV12-4 and J is TRBJ1-4, with a tentative D call TRBD1 (5 bases). The length of the CDR3 is 14 residues. Between the trimmed V and J ends, which lost 3 bases and 5 bases, there was a span of 10 bases. CDR3 in DNA: TGTGCCAGCAGTTTCGGACACTTCAATGAAAAACTGTTTTTT. Translation: CASSFGHFNEKLFF.

The chain couples TRBV2 to TRBJ2-4; possible D gene TRBD1, 6 bases. This CDR3 is built from 15 residues. V gave up 2 bases and J gave up 3 bases, with 11 bases separating them. Germline V gene lookup returns CDR1 SNHLY and CDR2 FYNNEI. The CDR3 loop reads CASSEIQGGKNIQYF. For the CDR3, the DNA is TGTGCCAGCAGTGAAATACAGGGCGGCAAAAACATTCAGTACTTC.

At least ten counts were recorded for this clonotype. V and J are TRBV10-3 and TRBJ1-5; no clear D gene. The V gene's germline CDR1 is ENHRY and CDR2 SYGVKD. V dropped 2 bases and J dropped 3 bases, with 8 bases sitting between them. This CDR3 comprises 14 residues. CDR3 sequence reads: CAISEGHHNQPQHF. The CDR3 region has the DNA TGTGCCATCAGTGAGGGGCACCACAATCAGCCCCAGCATTTT.

The chain combines TRBV18 with TRBJ1-4, with 8 bases fitting TRBD1. The germline CDR1 and CDR2 sequences are KGHSH and LQKENI. CDR3 length: 15 residues. Trimming at V came to 3 bases and at J to 7 bases, leaving 7 bases not matched to a gene. CDR3 amino acids: CASSPGQGIGEKLFF. In DNA form, the CDR3 reads TGTGCCAGCTCACCCGGACAGGGAATCGGTGAAAAACTGTTTTTT.